The sequence of this T cell receptor beta chain was determined in a study of T cells in Graves' hyperthyroidism and ophthalmopathy (dated by TCRdb to between 2018 and 2021). In the study overall: Peripheral blood samples were taken at the time of initial diagnosis, prior to any treatment. In addition, the study compared T-cell repertoires in thyroid tissue and in blood from roughly 6 Graves' hyperthyroidism patients. The paper reports TCR Vbeta CDR3 sequencing of approximately 130 peripheral blood samples: approximately 43 ophthalmopathy, approximately 74 hyperthyroidism and approximately 17 progressor patients. For training and testing, the roughly 97 patients in the discovery cohort were randomly divided in a 7:3 ratio. To identify distinguishing TCR V-J signatures, a discovery cohort of around 98 patients was used, comprising 40 to 45 with Graves' ophthalmopathy and approximately 57 with stable Graves' hyperthyroidism. After blood sampling, hyperthyroidism patients were treated with methimazole at a starting dose of 30 mg daily, and ophthalmopathy patients were treated with high-dose intravenous methylprednisolone. Whether ophthalmopathy could be predicted prospectively was tested in an independent validation cohort made up of under 20 hyperthyroidism patients plus 17 patients who later progressed to ophthalmopathy. Overall study outcomes, separate from this receptor: Sample size was not statistically predetermined, and investigators were not blinded to group allocation. During validation, the model predicted progression to ophthalmopathy a median of approximately six months ahead of onset, with more than 55% sensitivity and around 73% specificity. A 13 V-J signature model separated ophthalmopathy from stable hyperthyroidism, with over 85% sensitivity and 81.08% specificity in cross-validation and 80%/75% in testing. Most expanded thyroid clonotypes (frequency above 0.001) were also detected in blood, a finding suggesting that blood repertoires may reflect thyroid immune responses.

Amplification of TCR beta CDR3 regions was carried out from RNA transcripts. The first round of RT-PCR for the TCR CDR3 was performed with the HTBI primer set and the Qiagen OneStep RT-PCR kit. Libraries were constructed in a second round of multiplex PCR, after which size selection and purification were carried out. Sequencing of the libraries was done on an Illumina HiSeq2000 using paired-end 100 bp reads. Per the original workflow: SOAPnuke was used to process the raw data, throwing out any read that contained adapters or uncalled bases, had a mean Phred below 15, or lacked an exact constant-primer or identifier match. High-quality paired reads were merged with COPE v1.2.5, and unique nucleotide sequences were defined as clonotypes. Clonotypes were aligned to IMGT TRBV, TRBD and TRBJ reference segments using MiTCR v1.1. The analysis was restricted to V-J combinations with a frequency above 0.0001, which together covered just over 99% of the repertoires. The TCS score was defined as the ratio of F50 (clonal expansion) to E x V (chaos), calculated using BLOSUM62-based TCRdist between CDR3 peptides within each V-J. Welch's t-statistics and random forest reduced 514 V-J features to around 14, which were used in a naive Bayes classifier (R e1071). Clones were called with MiXCR by TCRdb after fastp trimmed the public reads at Q25, and only in-frame beta chains were retained. CDR3 protein sequences are deduplicated, and each keeps its most common genes and DNA. TCRdb, not the authors, supplied the V and J calls. Present in this sample are about 600,000 distinct CDR3 sequences, about 16% of which were seen just once. The ten largest make up 3% to 4% of the sample.

In the ophthalmopathy patients, disease was moderately to severely active, with a Clinical Activity Score of 3 or more, a NOSPECS grade of 4 or more, and a duration of less than 3 months. Patients with uncontrolled infections, other autoimmune diseases, pregnancy or lactation were excluded. Diagnoses were based on clinical symptoms, serum thyroxine and TRAb, thyroid ultrasound and orbital computed tomography. Ficoll-Paque density gradient centrifugation was used to isolate PBMCs from around 9.1 ml of fresh peripheral blood. Total RNA was extracted with Trizol reagent, and quality was checked on an Agilent 2100 Bioanalyzer. This clonotype was counted between two and nine times. The antigen it recognizes is unknown. No clone much larger than this one lies a single base away; base qualities are absent. The CDR3, from cysteine to phenylalanine, totals 15 residues. Solely the CDR3 DNA is kept, with 45 bases framed from the first base. CDR1 SGHAT and CDR2 FQNNGV were looked up in the germline V gene. V loses 4 bases at its end and J loses 5 bases; junction bases beyond the gene matches: 5.

The rearranged chain carries TRBV11-2 and TRBJ2-3; 11 middle bases align to TRBD2. Sequenced input: blood. This sequence originates from a woman aged 40 to 50 with Graves' ophthalmopathy. The base sequence is TGTGCCAGCAGCTATAGCGGGGGGGCAGGAGATACGCAGTATTTT. Translated, it reads CASSYSGGAGDTQYF.